The 18 T cell receptor beta chains below all came from one sample that was sequenced in a study of T cells in Graves' hyperthyroidism and ophthalmopathy. RNA transcripts were the template for amplifying TCR beta CDR3 regions. TCR CDR3 underwent first-round RT-PCR with the HTBI primer set. TCRdb re-analysed the multiplex PCR reads in MiXCR, keeping a single row per CDR3 protein. Altogether 200,000 to 250,000 distinct CDR3 sequences are present, approximately 17% being singletons, with the ten largest covering roughly 50%. The sample comprised blood. The receptors derive from a man aged 45-65 years with Graves' hyperthyroidism.

This clonotype occurred a few times. The rearrangement links TRBV12-3 or TRBV12-4 to TRBJ1-4; maybe TRBD1 (6 bases). Trimming left V 8 bases short and J 4 bases short, with 11 bases between. The CDR3 runs to 13 residues. The CDR3 DNA sequence: TGTGCCAGCCGACAGGACGTTAATGAAAAACTGTTTTTT. This gives the protein CASRQDVNEKLFF.

This clonotype occurred many times. The V call is TRBV20-1, the J call TRBJ2-1, with TRBD2 identical over 11 bases. V lost 2 bases to trimming and J lost 0 bases; unmatched junction nucleotides: 12. Per the germline V gene, CDR1 is DFQATT and CDR2 is SNEGSKA (reference sequence). CDR3 length equals 19 residues. CDR3: CSARRLAGGFRRSYNEQFF. The CDR3 region has the DNA TGCAGTGCTAGACGTCTAGCGGGAGGTTTCCGCCGCTCCTACAATGAGCAGTTCTTC.

A note on this clonotype: A read error may be the cause here, since a much bigger clone is one base away. The V gene is TRBV5-6, the J gene TRBJ2-5; no clear D. The CDR3 is made up of 15 amino acids. The germline CDR1 and CDR2 sequences are SGHDT and YYEEEE. The CDR3 reads CAGSLVRSFQETQYF. The DNA for the CDR3 is TGTGCCGGCAGCTTGGTTCGATCATTCCAAGAGACCCAGTACTTC.

This clonotype showed up just a few times. The chain carries TRBV6-2 or TRBV6-3 and TRBJ1-2; 7 nucleotides align to TRBD1. Germline values: CDR1 MNHEY, CDR2 SVGEGT. This CDR3 comprises 14 residues. The ends lost 0 bases at V and 9 bases at J; junction bases unmatched: 7. CDR3 loop: CASSYSAGGSRYTF. The CDR3 nucleotides are TGTGCCAGCAGTTACTCGGCAGGGGGAAGTCGCTACACCTTC.

The genes are TRBV6-4 and TRBJ2-7, with TRBD1 matching 9 bases. This CDR3 has 16 residues. V gave up 2 bases and J gave up 6 bases; unmatched junction bases: 11. CDR1 and CDR2 (germline): MRHNA, SNTAGT. CDR3 DNA sequence: TGTGCCAGCAGTGACGGTTCTTCTAGGGACAGGGCCGAGCAGTACTTC. As protein: CASSDGSSRDRAEQYF.

Worth noting for this clonotype: A much larger clone sits a single nucleotide away, making a read error possible. Here the CDR3 reads CASSPTDEQYF. CDR3 nucleotide sequence: TGTGCCAGCAGCCCGACCGACGAGCAGTACTTC. This chain links TRBV6-1 with TRBJ2-7; D remains unclear. V gave up 6 bases and J gave up 5 bases, with 8 bases separating them. This CDR3 has 11 residues. Per the germline V gene, CDR1 is MNHNS and CDR2 is SASEGT.

This clonotype was found a few times. The chain is built from TRBV5-1 and TRBJ2-7; 7 nucleotides align to TRBD1. CDR1 and CDR2 from the germline V gene are SGHRS and YFSETQ. The trim removed 4 bases at V and 2 bases at J, leaving 9 bases unmatched. The CDR3 is 15 residues long. The CDR3 protein is CASSRQGTETYEQYF. CDR3 nucleotide sequence: TGCGCCAGCAGCCGACAGGGAACGGAAACCTACGAGCAGTACTTC.

This chain links TRBV6-1 with TRBJ2-3, with D perhaps matching TRBD1 (5 bases). The CDR3 spans 13 residues. V lost 2 bases to trimming and J lost 6 bases, with 9 bases between them. Germline CDR1 MNHNS, CDR2 SASEGT. The CDR3 loop is CASSEQGIDTQYF. In DNA, the CDR3 is TGTGCCAGCAGTGAACAGGGTATTGATACGCAGTATTTT.

The chain links TRBV11-2 to TRBJ2-1; TRBD1 matches 7 bases. The DNA end favors TRBJ2-7, so the J call may be wrong. Germline CDR1 and CDR2: SGHAT and FQNNGV. CDR3 length: 15 residues. The DNA for the CDR3 is TGTGCCAGCAGCTTAGCTCGGACAGGACACAATGAGCAGTACTTC. It yields the protein CASSLARTGHNEQYF.

This clonotype was observed at least ten times. The chain joins TRBV20-1 to TRBJ1-1; no clear D gene. CDR3 length: 14 amino acids. Trimming stripped 0 bases from V and 3 bases from J, with 11 bases between. CDR1 is DFQATT, CDR2 SNEGSKA, per germline (reference sequence). The CDR3 spells CSARDPRKDTEAFF. Here the CDR3 DNA reads TGCAGTGCTAGAGACCCCAGAAAGGACACTGAAGCTTTCTTT.

The V and J genes are TRBV6-1 and TRBJ1-6; TRBD1 is a possible D gene (6 bases). From germline, CDR1 is MNHNS and CDR2 SASEGT. Trimming took 5 bases from V and 2 from J, leaving 16 bases between them. CDR3 length: 17 amino acids. CDR3: CASSPRGGATYNSPLHF. The CDR3 DNA reads as TGTGCCAGCAGTCCGCGGGGGGGGGCGACCTATAATTCACCCCTCCACTTT.

This chain joins TRBV5-1 and TRBJ2-5; D remains unclear. With 1 base removed from V and 3 bases from J, the gap between germline ends came to 10 bases. The CDR3 runs to 14 residues. Germline assignment: CDR1 SGHRS and CDR2 YFSETQ. The CDR3 spells CASSLFVGKETQYF. The CDR3 coding sequence is TGCGCCAGCAGCTTGTTTGTAGGTAAAGAGACCCAGTACTTC.

This clonotype was observed many times. The V and J genes are TRBV30 and TRBJ2-7; 10 positions match TRBD2. V was clipped by 3 bases and J by 2 bases; unmatched bases: 4. Germline V gene lookup returns CDR1 GTSNPN and CDR2 SVGIG (reference sequence). This CDR3 is built from 14 residues. CDR3 bases: TGTGCCTGGAGACTAGCGGGAAGGACCTACGAGCAGTACTTC. This codes for CAWRLAGRTYEQYF.

This clonotype occurred many times. J is TRBJ2-3 and V is TRBV2; D is possibly TRBD2 (5 bases). The V end lost 3 bases, the J end lost 2 bases, and 15 bases lay between the germline ends. Germline V CDR1 and CDR2: SNHLY, FYNNEI. This CDR3 contains 16 residues. CDR3 nucleotides: TGTGCCAGCAGTGAGGAGAGGGCCCAAAACACAGATACGCAGTATTTT. Translating it yields CASSEERAQNTDTQYF.

This sequence joins TRBV15 and TRBJ2-1; D not resolved. Trimming took off 0 bases at V and 7 bases at J, with 10 bases between the two ends. Germline V gives CDR1 LNHNV, CDR2 YYDKDF (reference sequence). The CDR3 is made up of 14 amino acids. CDR3 region: CATSRDDVGNEQFF. The CDR3 DNA reads as TGTGCCACCAGCAGAGATGATGTAGGTAATGAGCAGTTCTTC.

The chain is built from TRBV19 and TRBJ2-3, with 15 bases matching TRBD2. CDR1 is LNHDA and CDR2 is SQIVND in the germline V gene (reference sequence). The CDR3 loop spans 19 amino acids. Trimming cost V 6 bases and J 2 bases; bases outside gene matches: 12. This CDR3 is CASSPRGTSGRTHTDTQYF. In nucleotides, the CDR3 is TGTGCCAGTAGCCCAAGAGGGACTAGCGGGAGGACCCACACAGATACGCAGTATTTT.

This clonotype came up many times. The chain joins TRBV7-9 to TRBJ2-2; tentative D call: TRBD2 (6 bases). Trimming cost V 5 bases and J 4 bases, with 17 bases left between them. Germline assignment: CDR1 SEHNR and CDR2 FQNEAQ (reference sequence). The CDR3 has 16 amino acids. CDR3 sequence: CASSPYGGVGTGELFF. CDR3 in DNA: TGTGCCAGCAGCCCCTATGGCGGGGTCGGCACCGGGGAGCTGTTTTTT.

The chain couples TRBV12-3 or TRBV12-4 to TRBJ2-2; D gene unclear. With 7 bases removed from V and 3 bases from J, the gap between germline ends came to 15 bases. CDR3 length: 15 residues. The CDR3 loop reads CASTFTGLDTGELFF. The CDR3 DNA reads as TGTGCCAGCACCTTTACGGGTCTGGACACCGGGGAGCTGTTTTTT.